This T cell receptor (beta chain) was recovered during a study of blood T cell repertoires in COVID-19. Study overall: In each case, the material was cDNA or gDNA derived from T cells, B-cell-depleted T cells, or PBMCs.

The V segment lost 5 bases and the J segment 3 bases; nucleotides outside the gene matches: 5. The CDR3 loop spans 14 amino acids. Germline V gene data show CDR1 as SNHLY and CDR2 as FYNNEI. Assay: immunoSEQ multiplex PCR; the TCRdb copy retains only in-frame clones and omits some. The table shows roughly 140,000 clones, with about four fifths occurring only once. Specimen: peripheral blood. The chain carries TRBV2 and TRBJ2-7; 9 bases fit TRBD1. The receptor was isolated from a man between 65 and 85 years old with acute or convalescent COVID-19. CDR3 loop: CASSPGTGNYEQYF. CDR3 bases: TGTGCCAGCAGTCCCGGGACAGGGAACTACGAGCAGTACTTC.